The entry below describes one T cell receptor (beta chain). This sample stems from a study of blood T cell repertoires in COVID-19. As for the study in general: Samples taken during acute and convalescent COVID-19 were collected in the United States, Italy and Spain. Sources were T cells, B-cell-depleted T cells, or PBMCs; the material itself was cDNA or gDNA.

Profiling relied on immunoSEQ multiplex PCR, and the TCRdb table lists in-frame clones only, not all of them. The sample holds roughly 150,000 clones, around 86% seen once. Germline V gene sequence: CDR1 MNHEY, CDR2 SVGEGT. The ends lost 5 bases at V and 1 base at J; junction bases unmatched: 11. The CDR3 consists of 17 residues. The chain combines TRBV6-2 or TRBV6-3 with TRBJ2-7; 10 bases align to TRBD2. This sequence originates from a man in his 70s who had recovered from COVID-19. Sequencing input: peripheral blood. CDR3 loop: CASSPPLLAGVSYEQYF. The CDR3 nucleotides are TGTGCCAGCAGTCCGCCCCTCCTAGCGGGAGTTTCCTACGAGCAGTACTTC.